What follows describes a single T cell receptor beta chain. Sequenced by immunoSEQ multiplex PCR; TCRdb stores in-frame clones only, minus some. The sample contains 250,000 to 300,000 clones, more than 75% of which appear only once. The entry originates in a study of blood T cell repertoires in COVID-19. Study overall: Donors in Cohort 3 who had recovered were those with two negative PCRs, healthcare professional clearance, or resolution of their symptoms. Acute-phase and convalescent COVID-19 samples originated in the United States, Italy and Spain. PBMCs, B-cell-depleted T cells, or T cells provided the cDNA or gDNA that made up the material.

Cohort allocation depended upon clinical history that participants reported. The CDR3 loop spans 14 amino acids. Germline lookup yields CDR1 SEHNR and CDR2 FQNEAQ (reference sequence). Trimming cost V 1 base and J 6 bases; bases outside gene matches: 5. Sequenced sample: PBMCs or T cells enriched from blood (not recorded which). This clonotype originated in a woman in her sixties or seventies in a cohort exposed to, infected with or recovered from COVID-19 (not recorded which). The rearrangement joins TRBV7-9 to TRBJ2-7, with 8 positions matching TRBD2. CDR3 loop: CASSLVAGGPEQYF. In DNA form, the CDR3 reads TGTGCCAGCAGCTTAGTCGCGGGGGGACCCGAGCAGTACTTC. Looking up the rest from reference TRBV7-9 and TRBJ2-7 gives the full variable domain: DTGVSQNPRHKITKRGQNVTFRCDPISEHNRLYWYRQTLGQGPEFLTYFQNEAQLEKSRLLSDRFSAERPKGSFSTLEIQRTEQGDSAMYLCASSLVAGGPEQYFGPGTRLTVT.